The next 10 T cell receptor beta chains were all read from a single sample in a study of blood T cell repertoires in COVID-19. The repertoire was sequenced with immunoSEQ multiplex PCR; TCRdb's copy has only in-frame clones and lacks some. The sample lists approximately 140,000 clones; about 80% were seen once. Sequencing input: peripheral blood. These receptors came from a human donor in a cohort sampled during active COVID-19.

This clone was seen once. Different DNA sequences within this sample yield the same CDR3. The chain recombines TRBV4-3 with TRBJ1-2; D gene ambiguous. V gave up 1 base and J gave up 3 bases, with 9 bases separating them. The germline V gene encodes CDR1 LGHNA and CDR2 YSLEER. This CDR3 is 14 amino acids long. The CDR3 sequence: CASSQGRGDYGYTF. The CDR3 DNA is TGCGCCAGCAGCCAAGGGCGGGGAGACTATGGCTACACCTTC.

The chain joins TRBV7-2 to TRBJ1-1; D call uncertain. Germline V gene sequence: CDR1 SGHTA, CDR2 FQGNSA. Trimming removed 5 bases at V and 6 bases at J, with 13 bases between. The CDR3 extends over 13 amino acids. This CDR3 is CASSALEGAEAFF. The CDR3 bases are TGTGCCAGCAGCGCTCTGGAGGGAGCTGAAGCTTTCTTT.

The chain employs TRBV25-1 and TRBJ2-1; D remains unclear. With 7 bases removed from V and 10 bases from J, the gap between germline ends came to 11 bases. This CDR3 region has 11 residues. Germline V lookup: CDR1 MGHDK, CDR2 SYGVNS. In DNA, the CDR3 is TGTGCCAGCACCTCACTCCGGGAGCAGTTCTTC. This codes for CASTSLREQFF.

The rearrangement uses TRBV19 and TRBJ2-1; 11 nucleotides align to TRBD2. V lost 1 base to trimming and J lost 7 bases; unmatched junction nucleotides: 6. This CDR3 has 16 amino acids. Germline CDR1 and CDR2: LNHDA and SQIVND (reference sequence). CDR3 DNA sequence: TGTGCCAGTAGTATAGGAGGGACTAGCGGTCGTAATGAGCAGTTCTTC. Amino acid sequence: CASSIGGTSGRNEQFF. The variable domain in full, with the rest retrieved from reference TRBV19 and TRBJ2-1, is DGGITQSPKYLFRKEGQNVTLSCEQNLNHDAMYWYRQDPGQGLRLIYYSQIVNDFQKGDIAEGYSVSREKKESFPLTVTSAQKNPTAFYLCASSIGGTSGRNEQFFGPGTRLTVL.

CDR3 sequence reads: CATSRETGWPYNEQFF. The CDR3 DNA reads as TGTGCCACCAGCAGAGAAACAGGGTGGCCCTACAATGAGCAGTTCTTC. The chain links TRBV15 to TRBJ2-1, with D possibly matching TRBD1 (6 bases). V was pared by 0 bases and J by 2 bases, with 11 bases between. CDR1 LNHNV and CDR2 YYDKDF come from the germline V gene (reference sequence). This CDR3 is 16 amino acids long.

This sequence joins TRBV10-3 and TRBJ2-5; TRBD2 matches at 9 bases. CDR3 length: 15 residues. Germline loops: CDR1 ENHRY, CDR2 SYGVKD. The junction had 5 bases not matched to a gene; V was cut back by 5 bases and J by 1 base. CDR3 DNA: TGTGCCATCAGTTCTCCAGCGGGAGGCCAAGAGACCCAGTACTTC. It yields the protein CAISSPAGGQETQYF.

The chain couples TRBV24-1 to TRBJ2-3; 9 positions agree with TRBD2. Germline CDR1 and CDR2: KGHDR and SFDVKD. The CDR3 totals 13 residues. V lost 9 bases and J lost 1; bases outside the gene matches: 1. CDR3 region: CATGTSRTDTQYF. The CDR3 DNA reads as TGTGCCACCGGGACTAGCCGCACAGATACGCAGTATTTT.

The rearrangement links TRBV2 to TRBJ1-1; TRBD1 might be the D (6 bases). The CDR3 is 16 residues long. V was pared by 8 bases and J by 3 bases, with 22 bases between. Per germline, CDR1 SNHLY and CDR2 FYNNEI. CDR3 coding DNA: TGTGCCAGCGTCCGTGGGGGCTGGAGAGTGGACACTGAAGCTTTCTTT. Translating gives CASVRGGWRVDTEAFF.

The rearrangement uses TRBV25-1 and TRBJ2-6, with D unresolved. The germline V gene encodes CDR1 MGHDK and CDR2 SYGVNS. CDR3 length: 16 residues. V was pared by 6 bases and J by 1 base, with 13 bases between. CDR3 DNA: TGTGCCAGCAGAACGAGTACCCCATCTGGGGCCAACGTCCTGACTTTC. This translates into CASRTSTPSGANVLTF.

J is TRBJ2-5 and V is TRBV18; unclear D gene. The CDR3 is made up of 12 amino acids. Germline CDR1 reads KGHSH; CDR2 reads LQKENI. V gave up 2 bases and J gave up 5 bases, with 6 bases separating them. The CDR3 nucleotides read TGTGCCAGCTCACCAGGGCCCGAGACCCAGTACTTC. This translates into CASSPGPETQYF. The entire variable domain, with the rest obtained from reference TRBV18 and TRBJ2-5, is as follows: NAGVMQNPRHLVRRRGQEARLRCSPMKGHSHVYWYRQLPEEGLKFMVYLQKENIIDESGMPKERFSAEFPKEGPSILRIQQVVRGDSAAYFCASSPGPETQYFGPGTRLLVL.